This T cell receptor (beta chain) derives from a study of CD8+CD57+ T cells in acquired aplastic anemia. Study information: Average DNA yield from sorted CD4+ and CD8+ cells was around 3 ug.

Genomic DNA constituted the template upon which TCR beta VDJ and CDR3 profiling was performed. TCRdb re-derived calls from the reads in MiXCR, one entry per CDR3 protein. Among approximately 180,000 distinct CDR3 sequences listed, around 48% were seen once. Points from the study as a whole: Researchers report that 25 to 35 CD8+ CDR3 sequences appeared in both patients and controls. Patients and controls were not found to differ significantly in CD8+ Simpson's diversity.

The patients chosen for sequencing had shown expansion of CD8+CD57+ cells (detected by flow cytometry). Patients had received no therapy at the time of blood sampling. This clonotype was counted at least ten times. The antigen is not known. The length of the CDR3 is 15 residues. V was pared by 3 bases and J by 0 bases, with 6 bases between. Looked up from germline, CDR1 is SGHVS and CDR2 is FNYEAQ. Sequencing was done on a sample of sorted CD4+, CD8+, or CD8+CD57+ T cells (not recorded which) from PBMCs. This sequence was found in a human donor with aplastic anemia. The gene calls are TRBV7-6 and TRBJ2-6; D is unclear. CDR3: CASSFEDSGANVLTF. The CDR3 nucleotides read TGTGCCAGCAGCTTCGAGGACTCTGGGGCCAACGTCCTGACTTTC.